This T cell receptor beta chain was captured in a study of PD-1 blockade in classical Hodgkin lymphoma. Findings and caveats of the study: What caused the repertoire differences, perhaps disease activity or prior therapy, remains undefined.

On this clone itself: Antigen unknown.

Clones were read by immunoSEQ multiplex PCR, and TCRdb kept only the in-frame ones, dropping some. This sample yields 15,000 to 20,000 clones, of which 83% are seen a single time; roughly 12% belongs to the top ten. The CDR3 spans 16 residues. The J segment lost 1 base and the V segment lost 2 bases, leaving 4 bases of the junction unmatched. Germline CDR1 SGHRS, CDR2 YFSETQ. Noted time point: cycle 4 day 1 (C4D1), after more than 5 weeks of nivolumab. Relapse after autologous stem cell transplantation occurred in every patient, and brentuximab vedotin exposure varied. The source is a human donor with classical Hodgkin lymphoma. V and J are TRBV5-1 and TRBJ2-5; 11 nucleotides agree with TRBD2. The sample was peripheral blood mononuclear cells (PBMCs), taken before the fourth cycle of nivolumab. The CDR3 loop is CASSFLAGGPQETQYF. CDR3 coding DNA: TGCGCCAGCAGCTTCTTAGCGGGGGGGCCCCAAGAGACCCAGTACTTC.